One sample yielded the 26 T cell receptor beta chains listed below, sequenced in a study of cytomegalovirus exposure and HLA in healthy donors. Use of 60 Vbeta and 13 Jbeta primers characterized the PCR. Profiled with immunoSEQ multiplex PCR; TCRdb holds only in-frame clones, not every one. The data contain around 120,000 clones, 74% of them singletons. Sequencing used PBMCs. These receptors were collected from a man in his forties or fifties in good health and CMV-seropositive.

The chain joins TRBV29-1 to TRBJ2-3; TRBD2 agrees at 8 bases. After removal of 8 bases from V and 4 bases from J, the junction contained 2 bases not matched to a gene. CDR3 size: 11 residues. CDR1 SQVTM and CDR2 ANQGSEA come from the germline V gene. The CDR3 loop reads CSTAGADTQYF. The CDR3 DNA reads TGCAGCACAGCGGGAGCAGATACGCAGTATTTT.

This clone has just one count. The V call is TRBV7-9, the J call TRBJ2-2, with 11 bases that match TRBD1. Germline trimming cut 4 bases from V and 2 bases from J; bases unmatched to any gene: 0. Germline V gene lookup returns CDR1 SEHNR and CDR2 FQNEAQ (reference sequence). This CDR3 comprises 15 residues. CDR3 DNA: TGTGCCAGCAGCTGGACAGGGGGCAACACCGGGGAGCTGTTTTTT. It specifies CASSWTGGNTGELFF.

The rearrangement uses TRBV27 and TRBJ2-7, with 8 bases matching TRBD1. Germline CDR1 is MNHEY and CDR2 is SMNVEV (reference sequence). This CDR3 is built from 14 residues. The V gene end was trimmed by 4 bases and the J gene end by 2 bases; junction bases not matched to a gene: 4. CDR3 residues: CASSSWDRTYEQYF. Here the CDR3 DNA reads TGTGCCAGCAGTTCCTGGGACAGGACCTACGAGCAGTACTTC.

The CDR3 spells CASRAGANTGELFF. DNA of the CDR3: TGTGCCAGCAGAGCGGGCGCGAACACCGGGGAGCTGTTTTTT. The chain couples TRBV7-3 to TRBJ2-2; the D gene is possibly TRBD2 (6 bases). CDR1 and CDR2 (germline): SGHTA, FQGTGA. Trimming took 6 bases from V and 0 from J, leaving 8 bases between them. The CDR3 extends over 14 amino acids. The entire variable domain, with the rest obtained from reference TRBV7-3 and TRBJ2-2, is as follows: GAGVSQTPSNKVTEKGKYVELRCDPISGHTALYWYRQSLGQGPEFLIYFQGTGAADDSGLPNDRFFAVRPEGSVSTLKIQRTERGDSAVYLCASRAGANTGELFFGEGSRLTVL.

In DNA, the CDR3 is TGTGCCAGCAGTGACGGGTTAGCGGGCAATGAGCAGTTCTTC. It is translated as CASSDGLAGNEQFF. This rearrangement joins TRBV6-4 to TRBJ2-1; 7 positions agree with TRBD2. This CDR3 is built from 14 residues. The V segment lost 2 bases and the J segment 6 bases; nucleotides outside the gene matches: 4. Germline CDR1 is MRHNA and CDR2 is SNTAGT.

This rearrangement joins TRBV6-6 to TRBJ2-7; D not resolved. Germline V lookup: CDR1 MNHNY, CDR2 SVGAGI (reference sequence). This CDR3 contains 13 residues. V was pared by 7 bases and J by 3 bases, with 13 bases between. CDR3 loop: CASTLAISYEQYF. The CDR3 region has the DNA TGTGCCAGCACCTTAGCTATAAGCTACGAGCAGTACTTC.

V gene TRBV5-1 combines with J gene TRBJ2-1; TRBD2 is a possible D gene (6 bases). This CDR3 is built from 16 residues. CDR1 is SGHRS and CDR2 is YFSETQ in the germline V gene. V was clipped by 3 bases and J by 2 bases, with 15 bases between them. The CDR3 loop reads CASSSFSGNTYNEQFF. Here the CDR3 DNA reads TGCGCCAGCAGCTCTTTTAGCGGAAACACCTACAATGAGCAGTTCTTC.

The rearrangement uses TRBV29-1 and TRBJ2-5, with 8 positions matching TRBD2. Unmatched junction bases numbered 3, after V lost 4 bases and J lost 2 bases. This CDR3 contains 13 residues. Germline-derived CDR1 and CDR2 are SQVTM and ANQGSEA. CDR3 amino acids: CSVVREGQETQYF. The CDR3 DNA is TGCAGCGTTGTTCGGGAGGGACAAGAGACCCAGTACTTC.

This chain connects TRBV5-1 to TRBJ2-5, with TRBD2 matching 10 bases. Germline V gives CDR1 SGHRS, CDR2 YFSETQ. The CDR3 is 16 residues long. With V trimmed by 4 bases and J by 0 bases, 6 bases remained unmatched. The CDR3 bases are TGCGCCAGCAGCACAGTAGCGGGGGGAAACCAAGAGACCCAGTACTTC. This encodes CASSTVAGGNQETQYF.

This clone has just one count. This CDR3 is also generated by other DNA sequences in the sample. The J gene is TRBJ1-5, the V gene TRBV19, with TRBD1 as a possible D gene (6 bases). Per germline, CDR1 LNHDA and CDR2 SQIVND (reference sequence). CDR3 length: 13 amino acids. The V end was cut by 3 bases, the J end by 4 bases, with 7 bases between. CDR3 amino acids: CASSITGNQPQHF. The CDR3, as DNA: TGTGCCAGTAGTATTACAGGGAATCAGCCCCAGCATTTT. The full variable domain, rest sourced from reference TRBV19 and TRBJ1-5, is DGGITQSPKYLFRKEGQNVTLSCEQNLNHDAMYWYRQDPGQGLRLIYYSQIVNDFQKGDIAEGYSVSREKKESFPLTVTSAQKNPTAFYLCASSITGNQPQHFGDGTRLSIL.

The chain carries TRBV5-1 and TRBJ1-2, with 9 bases matching TRBD1. J was trimmed by 4 bases and V by 0 bases; bases with no gene match: 4. Looked up from germline, CDR1 is SGHRS and CDR2 is YFSETQ. This CDR3 has 15 residues. The CDR3 DNA follows: TGCGCCAGCAGCTTGGCCCAGACAGGGGGCTATGGCTACACCTTC. This gives the protein CASSLAQTGGYGYTF.

The rearrangement links TRBV4-1 to TRBJ1-3; D uncertain. CDR1 is MGHRA, CDR2 YSYEKL, per germline. V was pared by 1 base and J by 3 bases, with 4 bases between. The CDR3 spans 13 residues. The CDR3 region is CASSQVNGNTIYF. The CDR3 nucleotides are TGCGCCAGCAGCCAAGTTAATGGAAACACCATATATTTT.

The chain joins TRBV7-8 to TRBJ2-7; TRBD1 agrees at 7 bases. The germline gives CDR1 SGHVS, CDR2 FQNEAQ. This CDR3 has 15 amino acids. V lost 5 bases and J lost 4; bases outside the gene matches: 11. The CDR3 coding sequence is TGTGCCAGCAGCCCAGGGGGTTTAAGACAGTACGAGCAGTACTTC. Its translation: CASSPGGLRQYEQYF. The full variable domain, rest sourced from reference TRBV7-8 and TRBJ2-7, is GAGVSQSPRYKVAKRGQDVALRCDPISGHVSLFWYQQALGQGPEFLTYFQNEAQLDKSGLPSDRFFAERPEGSVSTLKIQRTQQEDSAVYLCASSPGGLRQYEQYFGPGTRLTVT.

In its sample, this clone was seen a few times. The chain joins TRBV5-1 to TRBJ2-5, with 8 bases aligning to TRBD2. TRBJ2-7 explains the end of the DNA better; the J call may be wrong. The CDR3 extends over 15 amino acids. CDR1 and CDR2 from the germline V gene are SGHRS and YFSETQ. CDR3 nucleotide sequence: TGCGCCAGCAGCTTGGGGGGGCGGGGGGTCTACGAGCAGTACTTC. It codes for CASSLGGRGVYEQYF.

The chain's CDR3 is CASRLIGGLGNTEAFF. The CDR3 DNA sequence: TGTGCCAGTAGGTTAATAGGGGGCTTAGGGAACACTGAAGCTTTCTTT. The genes are TRBV19 and TRBJ1-1; TRBD1 matches 7 bases. The germline gives CDR1 LNHDA, CDR2 SQIVND (reference sequence). The J segment lost 1 base and the V segment lost 6 bases, leaving 11 bases of the junction unmatched. This CDR3 is 16 amino acids long. Full variable domain (rest looked up from reference TRBV19 and TRBJ1-1): DGGITQSPKYLFRKEGQNVTLSCEQNLNHDAMYWYRQDPGQGLRLIYYSQIVNDFQKGDIAEGYSVSREKKESFPLTVTSAQKNPTAFYLCASRLIGGLGNTEAFFGQGTRLTVV.

The CDR3 sequence is CASSESLRNTGELFF. As DNA, the CDR3 is TGCGCCAGCAGTGAGTCTCTCAGGAACACCGGGGAGCTGTTTTTT. This chain joins TRBV10-1 and TRBJ2-2; no reliable D call. Germline V gene data show CDR1 as WNHNN and CDR2 as SYGVQD (reference sequence). The V end lost 0 bases, the J end lost 1 base, and 6 bases lay between the germline ends. The CDR3 is made up of 15 amino acids.

The rearrangement joins TRBV28 to TRBJ2-3; a possible D gene is TRBD2 (6 bases). Trimming stripped 2 bases from V and 4 bases from J, with 10 bases between. Germline loops: CDR1 MDHEN, CDR2 SYDVKM. The CDR3 length is 14 residues. The CDR3, as DNA: TGTGCCAGCAGTTTACCCTCTAGCGCAGATACGCAGTATTTT. It translates to CASSLPSSADTQYF.

The CDR3 protein is CASSATQGYNYGYTF. CDR3 nucleotides: TGTGCCAGCAGCGCTACACAGGGGTATAACTATGGCTACACCTTC. V and J are TRBV5-4 and TRBJ1-2; 7 nucleotides match TRBD1. The V segment lost 4 bases and the J segment 1 base; nucleotides outside the gene matches: 7. The CDR3 runs to 15 residues. Germline lookup yields CDR1 SGHNT and CDR2 YYREEE (reference sequence). Full variable domain (remainder filled in from reference TRBV5-4 and TRBJ1-2): ETGVTQSPTHLIKTRGQQVTLRCSSQSGHNTVSWYQQALGQGPQFIFQYYREEENGRGNFPPRFSGLQFPNYSSELNVNALELDDSALYLCASSATQGYNYGYTFGSGTRLTVV.

This clone was found once. The chain is built from TRBV11-2 and TRBJ2-1, with D hard to call. The CDR3 runs 14 residues. The germline gives CDR1 SGHAT, CDR2 FQNNGV. V lost 1 base and J lost 5, with 9 bases in between. The CDR3 DNA is TGTGCCAGCAGCTTAGGGAGTAACCACAATGAGCAGTTCTTC. Its protein product is CASSLGSNHNEQFF.

V is TRBV5-1 and J is TRBJ2-3; 8 bases are shared with TRBD2. V lost 3 bases to trimming and J lost 0 bases; unmatched junction nucleotides: 6. The CDR3 is made up of 16 amino acids. Germline V gene data show CDR1 as SGHRS and CDR2 as YFSETQ. The CDR3 region is CASSWALAASTDTQYF. The CDR3 region has the DNA TGCGCCAGCAGCTGGGCACTAGCGGCTAGCACAGATACGCAGTATTTT.

The J gene is TRBJ1-4, the V gene TRBV28; 7 bases fit TRBD1. Germline trimming cut 4 bases from V and 5 bases from J; bases unmatched to any gene: 7. The CDR3 is made up of 15 amino acids. Germline-derived CDR1 and CDR2 are MDHEN and SYDVKM. Here the CDR3 reads CASSSRTGGNEKLFF. CDR3 in DNA: TGTGCCAGCAGTTCCCGGACAGGCGGAAATGAAAAACTGTTTTTT.

V usage is TRBV6-1 and J usage is TRBJ1-4; D is undetermined. The ends were cut back, 7 bases at V and 7 bases at J, with 19 bases in the middle. Germline values: CDR1 MNHNS, CDR2 SASEGT. The CDR3 has 15 amino acids. The CDR3 sequence is CASNSLRLTFEKLFF. The CDR3, as DNA: TGTGCCAGCAATTCGCTCAGGTTAACCTTTGAAAAACTGTTTTTT.

V and J are TRBV19 and TRBJ2-1, with 7 bases that match TRBD2. CDR3 size: 14 residues. The germline V gene encodes CDR1 LNHDA and CDR2 SQIVND (reference sequence). Trimming cost V 3 bases and J 2 bases; bases outside gene matches: 1. The DNA of the CDR3 is TGTGCCAGTAGTATGGCGGGAGCCTACAATGAGCAGTTCTTC. It yields the protein CASSMAGAYNEQFF. Filled out from reference TRBV19 and TRBJ2-1, the complete variable domain reads DGGITQSPKYLFRKEGQNVTLSCEQNLNHDAMYWYRQDPGQGLRLIYYSQIVNDFQKGDIAEGYSVSREKKESFPLTVTSAQKNPTAFYLCASSMAGAYNEQFFGPGTRLTVL.

This CDR3 reads CASSQSGGYTF. The CDR3 DNA sequence: TGTGCCAGCAGTCAATCGGGGGGCTACACCTTC. V usage is TRBV28 and J usage is TRBJ1-2; the D is unclear. This CDR3 comprises 11 residues. V was pared by 5 bases and J by 8 bases, with 9 bases between. Germline CDR1 reads MDHEN; CDR2 reads SYDVKM.

The genes are TRBV5-4 and TRBJ2-3, with TRBD2 identical over 7 bases. The germline V gene encodes CDR1 SGHNT and CDR2 YYREEE (reference sequence). CDR3 length: 16 residues. J lost 8 bases, V lost 1 base, and 13 bases had no gene match. CDR3 region: CASSLLSASGGGTQYF. DNA of the CDR3: TGTGCCAGCAGCTTGCTTTCGGCTAGCGGAGGAGGTACGCAGTATTTT. Complete variable domain (other parts from reference TRBV5-4 and TRBJ2-3): ETGVTQSPTHLIKTRGQQVTLRCSSQSGHNTVSWYQQALGQGPQFIFQYYREEENGRGNFPPRFSGLQFPNYSSELNVNALELDDSALYLCASSLLSASGGGTQYFGPGTRLTVL.

The gene calls are TRBV5-8 and TRBJ2-3, with 12 bases aligning to TRBD2. CDR1 and CDR2 (germline): SGHTS, YDEGEE. This CDR3 is 16 amino acids long. V lost 7 bases, J lost 2 bases, and 8 bases stayed unmatched. Written as DNA, the CDR3 is TGTGCCAGCTTGATTGCTAGCGGGGGGGTCACAGATACGCAGTATTTT. Protein: CASLIASGGVTDTQYF.